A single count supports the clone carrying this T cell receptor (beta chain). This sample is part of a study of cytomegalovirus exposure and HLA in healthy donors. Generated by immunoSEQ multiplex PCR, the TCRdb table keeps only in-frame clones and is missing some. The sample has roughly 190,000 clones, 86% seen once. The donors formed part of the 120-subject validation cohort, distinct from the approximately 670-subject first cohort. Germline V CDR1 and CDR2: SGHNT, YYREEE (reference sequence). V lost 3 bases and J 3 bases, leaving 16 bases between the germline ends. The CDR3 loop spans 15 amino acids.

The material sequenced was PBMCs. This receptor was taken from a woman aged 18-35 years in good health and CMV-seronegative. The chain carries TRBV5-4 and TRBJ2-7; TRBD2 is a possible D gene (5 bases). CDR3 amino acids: CASSSIGIRSYEQYF. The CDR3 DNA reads TGTGCCAGCAGCTCCATCGGGATTCGCAGCTACGAGCAGTACTTC.